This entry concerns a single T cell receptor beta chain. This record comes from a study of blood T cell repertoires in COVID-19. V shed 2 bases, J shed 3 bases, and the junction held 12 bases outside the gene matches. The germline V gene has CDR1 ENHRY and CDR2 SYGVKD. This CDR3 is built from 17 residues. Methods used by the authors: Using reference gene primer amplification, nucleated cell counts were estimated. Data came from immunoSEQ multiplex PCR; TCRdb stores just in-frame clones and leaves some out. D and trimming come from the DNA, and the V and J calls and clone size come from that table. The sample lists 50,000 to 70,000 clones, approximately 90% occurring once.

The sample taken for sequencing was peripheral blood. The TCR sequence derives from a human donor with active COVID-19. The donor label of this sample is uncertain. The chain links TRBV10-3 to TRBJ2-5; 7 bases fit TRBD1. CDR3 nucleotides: TGTGCCATCAGTGAGGAAGACTGGAAGGGGGCGGAAGAGACCCAGTACTTC. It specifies CAISEEDWKGAEETQYF.